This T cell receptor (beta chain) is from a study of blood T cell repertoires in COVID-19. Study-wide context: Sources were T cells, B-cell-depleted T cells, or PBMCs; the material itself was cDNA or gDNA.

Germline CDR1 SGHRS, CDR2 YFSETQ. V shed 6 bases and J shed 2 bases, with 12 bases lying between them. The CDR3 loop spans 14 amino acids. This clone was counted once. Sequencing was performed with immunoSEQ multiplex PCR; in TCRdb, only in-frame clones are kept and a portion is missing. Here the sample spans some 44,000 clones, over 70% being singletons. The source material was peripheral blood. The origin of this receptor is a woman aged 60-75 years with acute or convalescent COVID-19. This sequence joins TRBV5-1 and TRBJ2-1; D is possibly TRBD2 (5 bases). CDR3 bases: TGCGCCAGCAACCAGTACGGGGCCTACAATGAGCAGTTCTTC. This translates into CASNQYGAYNEQFF.